Below, 29 T cell receptor beta chains from the same sample are listed, as sequenced in a study of T cell responses to AZD1222 COVID-19 vaccine. The data were produced by immunoSEQ multiplex PCR, yet TCRdb's version contains in-frame clones alone and is incomplete. The data contain approximately 210,000 clones, just over 90% of them singletons. Material: peripheral blood, obtained 28 days after the second AZD1222 dose. The receptors originated from an adult who received the AZD1222 COVID-19 vaccine.

For this clone: The same CDR3 is also encoded by other DNA sequences in this sample. V is TRBV19 and J is TRBJ1-6, with D perhaps matching TRBD1 (6 bases). Trimming took 3 bases from V and 10 from J, leaving 10 bases between them. The CDR3 is made up of 13 amino acids. Germline lookup yields CDR1 LNHDA and CDR2 SQIVND (reference sequence). The CDR3 sequence: CASSMGGKSPLHF. The CDR3 nucleotides are TGTGCCAGTAGTATGGGGGGCAAATCACCCCTCCACTTT.

This chain connects TRBV5-1 to TRBJ2-7; D is undetermined. Germline CDR1 SGHRS, CDR2 YFSETQ. The CDR3 is 13 residues long. Trimming shortened V by 0 bases and J by 3 bases, and 7 bases separated the two germline ends. The DNA of the CDR3 is TGCGCCAGCAGCTTGGACAGTCACTACGAGCAGTACTTC. Protein product: CASSLDSHYEQYF. Supplemented by reference TRBV5-1 and TRBJ2-7, the full variable domain reads KAGVTQTPRYLIKTRGQQVTLSCSPISGHRSVSWYQQTPGQGLQFLFEYFSETQRNKGNFPGRFSGRQFSNSRSEMNVSTLELGDSALYLCASSLDSHYEQYFGPGTRLTVT.

The chain joins TRBV11-3 to TRBJ2-1, with 9 bases identical to TRBD2. Per germline, CDR1 SGHNT and CDR2 YENEEA. The CDR3 totals 15 residues. V was pared by 3 bases and J by 7 bases, with 7 bases of the junction left unmatched. The CDR3 loop reads CASSFTSGLNNEQFF. The CDR3 DNA sequence: TGTGCCAGCAGCTTTACTAGCGGGCTTAATAATGAGCAGTTCTTC. Looking up the rest from reference TRBV11-3 and TRBJ2-1 gives the full variable domain: EAGVVQSPRYKIIEKKQPVAFWCNPISGHNTLYWYLQNLGQGPELLIRYENEEAVDDSQLPKDRFSAERLKGVDSTLKIQPAELGDSAVYLCASSFTSGLNNEQFFGPGTRLTVL.

V usage is TRBV14 and J usage is TRBJ1-2; D ambiguous. Trimming removed 4 bases at V and 2 bases at J, with 5 bases between. CDR1 is SGHDN and CDR2 is FVKESK in the germline V gene. The CDR3 totals 12 residues. The CDR3 region is CASSRYNYGYTF. DNA for the CDR3: TGTGCCAGCAGCCGATACAACTATGGCTACACCTTC. The full variable domain, rest sourced from reference TRBV14 and TRBJ1-2, is EAGVTQFPSHSVIEKGQTVTLRCDPISGHDNLYWYRRVMGKEIKFLLHFVKESKQDESGMPNNRFLAERTGGTYSTLKVQPAELEDSGVYFCASSRYNYGYTFGSGTRLTVV.

The chain employs TRBV7-9 and TRBJ2-1; 12 nucleotides align to TRBD1. The CDR3 covers 15 residues. With 4 bases clipped from V and 7 bases from J, the junction kept 5 bases outside the gene matches. CDR1 is SEHNR, CDR2 FQNEAQ, per germline (reference sequence). The CDR3 DNA reads TGTGCCAGCAGCTCGGCGGGACAGGGGGCTAATGAGCAGTTCTTC. Protein: CASSSAGQGANEQFF.

The rearrangement uses TRBV5-1 and TRBJ1-2; no firm D call. This CDR3 has 14 residues. V dropped 1 base and J dropped 6 bases, with 13 bases sitting between them. CDR1 is SGHRS and CDR2 is YFSETQ in the germline V gene. The CDR3 loop is CASSLTAPGHGYTF. The CDR3 DNA follows: TGCGCCAGCAGCTTGACAGCTCCAGGCCATGGCTACACCTTC.

This rearrangement joins TRBV28 to TRBJ2-7, with 7 bases identical to TRBD1. The ends lost 2 bases at V and 3 bases at J; junction bases unmatched: 4. The CDR3 runs to 14 residues. Germline V gene data show CDR1 as MDHEN and CDR2 as SYDVKM. The CDR3 coding sequence is TGTGCCAGCAGTTTAGGGGGACAGCACTACGAGCAGTACTTC. Protein sequence: CASSLGGQHYEQYF.

This chain links TRBV6-2 or TRBV6-3 with TRBJ2-1, with TRBD2 matching 9 bases. V was pared by 5 bases and J by 1 base, with 6 bases of the junction left unmatched. This CDR3 comprises 16 residues. The germline CDR1 and CDR2 sequences are MNHEY and SVGEGT. The CDR3 is CASSPPTSGSYNEQFF. The CDR3 nucleotides read TGTGCCAGCAGTCCCCCTACTAGCGGGTCCTACAATGAGCAGTTCTTC.

The J gene is TRBJ2-1, the V gene TRBV4-1, with D hard to call. V lost 6 bases and J lost 4, with 10 bases in between. The CDR3 consists of 13 residues. From germline, CDR1 is MGHRA and CDR2 YSYEKL. The CDR3 loop reads CASSPGKYNEQFF. The CDR3 DNA reads as TGCGCCAGCAGTCCAGGCAAGTACAATGAGCAGTTCTTC.

V gene TRBV2 combines with J gene TRBJ2-4; either TRBD1 or TRBD2 may supply D (5 bases each). V was pared by 4 bases and J by 3 bases, with 10 bases between. The CDR3 is 14 amino acids. In germline, CDR1 is SNHLY, CDR2 FYNNEI. The CDR3 bases are TGTGCCAGCAGTGTTGGGACCATCAAAAACATTCAGTACTTC. Amino acid sequence: CASSVGTIKNIQYF. The full variable domain, completed using reference TRBV2 and TRBJ2-4, is EPEVTQTPSHQVTQMGQEVILRCVPISNHLYFYWYRQILGQKVEFLVSFYNNEISEKSEIFDDQFSVERPDGSNFTLKIRSTKLEDSAMYFCASSVGTIKNIQYFGAGTRLSVL.

V is TRBV5-1 and J is TRBJ2-6; 8 bases fit TRBD2. J lost 0 bases, V lost 5 bases, and 7 bases had no gene match. The CDR3 has 17 residues. Per the germline V gene, CDR1 is SGHRS and CDR2 is YFSETQ. CDR3 residues: CASRRGSGNSGANVLTF. The CDR3 DNA sequence: TGCGCCAGCAGGAGGGGTAGCGGGAACTCTGGGGCCAACGTCCTGACTTTC.

This clone has more than one count but fewer than ten. The rearrangement uses TRBV15 and TRBJ2-2, with D uncertain. The germline V and J ends were trimmed by 1 base and 6 bases, with 3 bases remaining between them. Per germline, CDR1 LNHNV and CDR2 YYDKDF (reference sequence). The CDR3 spans 12 residues. The CDR3 bases are TGTGCCACCAGCAGAGTGCCCGGGGAGCTGTTTTTT. Its translation is CATSRVPGELFF.

The chain combines TRBV7-3 with TRBJ2-1; 16 nucleotides line up with TRBD2. There are 19 residues in the CDR3. Germline CDR1 SGHTA, CDR2 FQGTGA. Losses at the gene ends were 5 bases for V and 10 bases for J; bases not matched to a gene: 17. CDR3 in amino acids: CASSHLPGLAGGGAKEQFF. Here the CDR3 DNA reads TGTGCCAGCAGCCACCTTCCGGGACTAGCGGGAGGGGGGGCAAAAGAGCAGTTCTTC.

This chain joins TRBV11-3 and TRBJ2-1; tentatively, D is TRBD1 (5 bases). Germline CDR1 is SGHNT and CDR2 is YENEEA. The CDR3 sequence is 13 residues long. Trimming took 4 bases from V and 4 from J, leaving 8 bases between them. CDR3 region: CASSSDSYNEQFF. The CDR3 DNA reads as TGTGCCAGCAGCTCCGACAGTTACAATGAGCAGTTCTTC. Using reference TRBV11-3 and TRBJ2-1 for the parts outside the CDR3, the full variable domain is EAGVVQSPRYKIIEKKQPVAFWCNPISGHNTLYWYLQNLGQGPELLIRYENEEAVDDSQLPKDRFSAERLKGVDSTLKIQPAELGDSAVYLCASSSDSYNEQFFGPGTRLTVL.

A single count supports this clone. This chain links TRBV19 with TRBJ1-5; perhaps TRBD1 as D (5 bases). Germline lookup yields CDR1 LNHDA and CDR2 SQIVND (reference sequence). With 4 bases removed from V and 2 bases from J, the gap between germline ends came to 6 bases. The CDR3 sequence is 13 residues long. The CDR3 region is CASSRDGNQPQHF. The CDR3, as DNA: TGTGCCAGTAGTAGGGACGGCAATCAGCCCCAGCATTTT.

The chain has TRBV30 and TRBJ1-3; a possible D gene is TRBD1 (6 bases). The CDR3 runs to 15 residues. Germline loops: CDR1 GTSNPN, CDR2 SVGIG (reference sequence). Trimming removed 7 bases from V and 0 bases from J, with 16 bases in between. The CDR3 sequence is CALGGRTFSGNTIYF. The CDR3 DNA follows: TGTGCCTTGGGGGGCAGGACTTTCTCTGGAAACACCATATATTTT.

The V and J genes are TRBV4-1 and TRBJ2-1, with D maybe TRBD1 (6 bases). The CDR3 has 13 residues. CDR1 and CDR2 (germline): MGHRA, YSYEKL. With 2 bases removed from V and 9 bases from J, the gap between germline ends came to 11 bases. DNA of the CDR3: TGCGCCAGCAGCCAAACAGGGTTGGGTGAGCAGTTCTTC. Its protein product is CASSQTGLGEQFF.

The chain has TRBV25-1 and TRBJ2-1, with TRBD2 identical over 9 bases. The germline gives CDR1 MGHDK, CDR2 SYGVNS. The length of the CDR3 is 15 residues. V lost 2 bases, J lost 5 bases, and 4 bases stayed unmatched. The CDR3 sequence: CASSEPLAGHNEQFF. CDR3 DNA: TGTGCCAGCAGTGAACCGCTAGCGGGGCACAATGAGCAGTTCTTC.

V and J are TRBV6-5 and TRBJ1-5; the D gene is possibly TRBD1 (5 bases). V lost 5 bases, J lost 7 bases, and 15 bases lay in between. Germline V gene data show CDR1 as MNHEY and CDR2 as SVGAGI. This CDR3 has 14 amino acids. The CDR3 DNA follows: TGTGCCAGCAGTCCCGGGACCTCAAGGCAGCCCCAGCATTTT. Translating it yields CASSPGTSRQPQHF.

J is TRBJ1-6 and V is TRBV7-8; TRBD1 matches at 7 bases. Germline lookup yields CDR1 SGHVS and CDR2 FQNEAQ. There are 16 residues in the CDR3. The V segment lost 2 bases and the J segment 4 bases; nucleotides outside the gene matches: 5. The CDR3 coding sequence is TGTGCCAGCAGCTTAACCGGGACAGCGTATAATTCACCCCTCCACTTT. Amino acid sequence: CASSLTGTAYNSPLHF.

This chain uses TRBV4-1 with TRBJ1-1, with D hard to call. CDR1 and CDR2 from the germline V gene are MGHRA and YSYEKL. The CDR3 has 15 residues. V was clipped by 0 bases and J by 6 bases, with 14 bases between them. The chain's CDR3 is CASSQDSAGGAEAFF. In nucleotides, the CDR3 is TGCGCCAGCAGCCAAGATTCAGCAGGAGGCGCTGAAGCTTTCTTT.

The rearrangement uses TRBV5-6 and TRBJ1-2, with unresolved D. V lost 2 bases to trimming and J lost 4 bases, with 12 bases between them. Per germline, CDR1 SGHDT and CDR2 YYEEEE. The CDR3 covers 14 residues. CDR3 nucleotide sequence: TGTGCCAGCAGCTTCGGGTCTCGTAGCTATGGCTACACCTTC. This encodes CASSFGSRSYGYTF.

The J gene is TRBJ1-1, the V gene TRBV6-4; the D is unclear. With 4 bases removed from V and 4 bases from J, the gap between germline ends came to 13 bases. The CDR3 is 14 residues long. Germline CDR1 is MRHNA and CDR2 is SNTAGT. CDR3 DNA sequence: TGTGCCAGCAGTGGCCCGCGCCTGGGCACTGAAGCTTTCTTT. Translating it yields CASSGPRLGTEAFF.

This clone was detected only once. This chain joins TRBV2 and TRBJ1-5; no definite D call. The CDR3 contains 16 residues. Trimming removed 2 bases from V and 4 bases from J, with 15 bases in between. CDR1 and CDR2 (germline): SNHLY, FYNNEI. CDR3 protein: CASSERVGGANQPQHF. In DNA, the CDR3 is TGTGCCAGCAGTGAACGGGTGGGCGGTGCAAATCAGCCCCAGCATTTT.

V and J are TRBV4-3 and TRBJ2-7, with D unresolved. Trimming removed 1 base at V and 7 bases at J, with 11 bases between. Germline CDR1 is LGHNA and CDR2 is YSLEER. This CDR3 is 13 amino acids long. CDR3 sequence reads: CASSQVIGIEQYF. The CDR3 DNA reads TGCGCCAGCAGCCAAGTCATAGGGATTGAGCAGTACTTC.

J is TRBJ1-1 and V is TRBV21-1. TRBV21-1 corresponds to a pseudogene. The length of the CDR3 is 13 residues. This CDR3 reads CASRGGRLYLAFF. The DNA for the CDR3 is TGTGCCAGCAGAGGGGGGAGGTTATACTTGGCTTTCTTT.

The chain has TRBV20-1 and TRBJ2-7, with D unresolved. CDR1 and CDR2 (germline): DFQATT, SNEGSKA (reference sequence). V lost 3 bases and J 4 bases, leaving 19 bases between the germline ends. The CDR3 covers 15 residues. CDR3: CSASVRRLSGYEQYF. For the CDR3, the DNA is TGCAGTGCTAGTGTTCGGAGACTGTCAGGATACGAGCAGTACTTC.

V and J are TRBV9 and TRBJ1-1; TRBD1 is a possible D gene (6 bases). Trimming took 3 bases from V and 3 from J, leaving 12 bases between them. The CDR3 loop spans 14 amino acids. Germline CDR1 is SGDLS and CDR2 is YYNGEE. CDR3 protein: CASSALQGHTEAFF. In DNA, the CDR3 is TGTGCCAGCAGCGCCCTACAGGGTCACACTGAAGCTTTCTTT.

The chain couples TRBV7-8 to TRBJ1-6; D gene uncertain. There are 17 residues in the CDR3. Trimming removed 2 bases from V and 6 bases from J, with 17 bases in between. Per germline, CDR1 SGHVS and CDR2 FQNEAQ. The CDR3 DNA reads TGTGCCAGCAGCTTAAATTTGCTGCTGCTGGGTAATTCACCCCTCCACTTT. Translated, it gives CASSLNLLLLGNSPLHF.